This T cell receptor beta chain comes out of a study of blood T cell repertoires in COVID-19. Study at large: Whether acute or convalescent, the COVID-19 samples came from the United States, Italy and Spain. PBMCs, B-cell-depleted T cells, or T cells provided the cDNA or gDNA that made up the material.

The V end lost 0 bases, the J end lost 5 bases, and 15 bases lay between the germline ends. The CDR3 length is 16 residues. The germline V gene encodes CDR1 PRHDT and CDR2 FYEKMQ (reference sequence). Study processing details: Researchers report that nucleated cell counts were estimated from reference gene primer amplification. Data came from immunoSEQ multiplex PCR; TCRdb stores just in-frame clones and leaves some out. V, J and clone size are taken as reported in that table, and D and trimming were inferred from the DNA itself. The sample consists of roughly 66,000 clones, around 90% of them appearing once.

The receptor was derived from a human donor in a cohort sampled during active COVID-19. The source material was peripheral blood. The V and J genes are TRBV13 and TRBJ2-3; maybe TRBD2 (5 bases). The CDR3 here is CASSLGFSGAKDTQYF. The CDR3 DNA is TGTGCCAGCAGCTTAGGTTTCAGCGGCGCAAAAGATACGCAGTATTTT.